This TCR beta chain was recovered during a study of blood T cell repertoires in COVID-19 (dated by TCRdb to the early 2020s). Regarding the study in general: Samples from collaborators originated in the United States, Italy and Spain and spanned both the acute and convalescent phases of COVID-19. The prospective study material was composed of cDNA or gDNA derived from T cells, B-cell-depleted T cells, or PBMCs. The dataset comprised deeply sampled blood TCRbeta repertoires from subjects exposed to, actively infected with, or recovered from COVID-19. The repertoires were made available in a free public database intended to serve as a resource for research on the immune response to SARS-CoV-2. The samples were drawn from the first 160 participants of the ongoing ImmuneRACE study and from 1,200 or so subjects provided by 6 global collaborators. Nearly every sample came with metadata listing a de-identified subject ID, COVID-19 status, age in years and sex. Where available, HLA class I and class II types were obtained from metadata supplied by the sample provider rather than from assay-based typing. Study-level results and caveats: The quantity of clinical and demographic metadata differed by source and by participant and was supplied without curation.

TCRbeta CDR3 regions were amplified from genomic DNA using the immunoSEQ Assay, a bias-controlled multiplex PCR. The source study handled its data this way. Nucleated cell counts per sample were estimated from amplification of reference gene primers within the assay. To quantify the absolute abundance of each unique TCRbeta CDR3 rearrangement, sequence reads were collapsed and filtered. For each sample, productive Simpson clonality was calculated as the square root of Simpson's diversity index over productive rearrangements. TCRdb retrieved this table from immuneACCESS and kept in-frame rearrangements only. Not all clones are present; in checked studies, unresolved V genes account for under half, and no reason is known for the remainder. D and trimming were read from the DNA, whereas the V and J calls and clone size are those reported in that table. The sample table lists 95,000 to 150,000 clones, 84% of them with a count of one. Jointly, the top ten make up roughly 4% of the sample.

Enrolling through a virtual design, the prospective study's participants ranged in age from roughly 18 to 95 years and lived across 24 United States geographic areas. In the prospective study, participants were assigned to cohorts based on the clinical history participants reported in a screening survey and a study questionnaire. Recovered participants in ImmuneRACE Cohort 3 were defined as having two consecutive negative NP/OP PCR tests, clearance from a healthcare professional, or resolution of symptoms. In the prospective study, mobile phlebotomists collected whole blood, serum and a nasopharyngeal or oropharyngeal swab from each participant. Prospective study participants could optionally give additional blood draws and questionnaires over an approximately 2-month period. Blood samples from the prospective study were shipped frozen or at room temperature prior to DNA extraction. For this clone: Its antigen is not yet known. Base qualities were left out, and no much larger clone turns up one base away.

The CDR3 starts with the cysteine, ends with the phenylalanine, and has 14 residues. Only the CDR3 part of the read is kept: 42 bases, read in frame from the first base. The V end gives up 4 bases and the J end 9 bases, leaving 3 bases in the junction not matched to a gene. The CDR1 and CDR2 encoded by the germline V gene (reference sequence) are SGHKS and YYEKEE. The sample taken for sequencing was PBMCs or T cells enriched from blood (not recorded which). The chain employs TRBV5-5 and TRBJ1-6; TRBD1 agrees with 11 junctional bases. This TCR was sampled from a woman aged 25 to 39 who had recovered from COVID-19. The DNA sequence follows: TGTGCCAGCAGCGTGGGACAGGGGGTTTCACCCCTCCACTTT. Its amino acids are CASSVGQGVSPLHF.